Sequencing of this T cell receptor beta chain was carried out in a study of T-cell reconstitution after alpha-beta-depleted transplantation in children (dated by TCRdb to 2016 to 2017). Context from the whole study: Using TCR repertoire profiling, the study quantitatively followed how T-cell immune reconstitution unfolded in children after TCRalphabeta/CD19-depleted allogeneic hematopoietic cell transplantation.

Receptor libraries were prepared by PCR. Data came from an Illumina HiSeq 2500. TCR libraries were prepared with molecular barcoding, using unique molecular identifiers to normalize TCRbeta repertoire quantification. Using fastp at Q25 and MiXCR, TCRdb reprocessed the public reads and kept productive beta chains. One record per CDR3 amino acid sequence lists the most common genes and DNA. For this sample the table gives 190,000 or so distinct CDR3 sequences, of which about 6.4% were detected only once. The ten largest make up 3% of the sample. This clonotype came up many times. No cognate antigen has been identified for it. One base away there is no much larger clone; base qualities are not given. Specimen: PBMCs from the stem cell graft donor, collected from the stem cell graft. The sequence was obtained from a human donor who donated a stem cell graft to a child with Wiskott-Aldrich syndrome.

The nucleotides read TGCGCCAGCAGCCCGGGGACTAGCGGGAACGAGCAGTACTTC. This yields the protein CASSPGTSGNEQYF. The V and J segments used are TRBV5-1 and TRBJ2-7; 13 bases in between match TRBD2. Counted from cysteine to phenylalanine, this CDR3 has 14 amino acids. The DNA shown is the 42-base CDR3, in frame from base 1. Based on the germline V gene, the CDR1 and CDR2 sequences are SGHRS and YFSETQ. The germline V and J ends show losses of 4 bases and 5 bases respectively, and no gene match explains 3 bases of the junction.